The rows below give T cell receptor beta chains drawn from one sample of a study of T cell responses to AZD1222 COVID-19 vaccine. Measured with immunoSEQ multiplex PCR; TCRdb has only the in-frame clones, and not every one. The table lists approximately 150,000 clones, 88% of them singletons, with about 5.4% in the top ten. The specimen comprised peripheral blood, sampled 28 days after the second dose of the MenACWY control vaccine. Every receptor here comes from an adult who received the MenACWY meningococcal vaccine as a control. Each CDR3 is given with its conserved first and last residue. D genes are given only for firm matches. Rows give clone size only sometimes, using once, few, many, or a class for an expanded clone.

j_gene | abundance | v_gene | d_gene | CDR3nt | CDR3aa
TRBJ1-6 | - | TRBV5-1 | - | TGCGCCAGCAGCCCCCGCGGGGATTTAGAAAATTCACCCCTCCACTTT | CASSPRGDLENSPLHF
TRBJ2-1 | - | TRBV12-3/TRBV12-4 | - | TGTGCCAGCAGTCTCCCAGAGAACAATGAGCAGTTCTTC | CASSLPENNEQFF
TRBJ2-2 | - | TRBV7-3 | - | TGTGCCAGTTCTCAGGGAACCGGGGAGCTGTTTTTT | CASSQGTGELFF
TRBJ1-2 | - | TRBV7-2 | - | TGTGCCAGCAGCTTGGGGGGCTGGGACTATGGCTACACCTTC | CASSLGGWDYGYTF
TRBJ1-4 | - | TRBV5-5 | - | TGTGCCAGCAGCTTGGCCAATGACAGGTTCAATGAAAAACTGTTTTTT | CASSLANDRFNEKLFF
TRBJ1-6 | - | TRBV14 | - | TGTGCCAGCAGCCAAGAGGCAGGGATATCACCCCTCCACTTT | CASSQEAGISPLHF
TRBJ1-1 | - | TRBV14 | - | TGTGCCAGCAGCCAAGTATTCTCTGAAGCTTTCTTT | CASSQVFSEAFF
TRBJ2-6 | - | TRBV4-3 | TRBD1 | TGCGCCAGCAGCCAAAGGGGGGACAGGGGCCCTTACTCTGGGGCCAACGTCCTGACTTTC | CASSQRGDRGPYSGANVLTF
TRBJ2-1 | once | TRBV2 | TRBD2 | TGTGCCAGCGGCGGGACTAGCGGTTACAATGAGCAGTTCTTC | CASGGTSGYNEQFF
TRBJ1-1 | - | TRBV18 | TRBD1 | TGTGCCAGCTCACCATCAGGGGGCGTTGGTGAAGCTTTCTTT | CASSPSGGVGEAFF
TRBJ2-5 | - | TRBV7-9 | TRBD1 | TGTGCCAGCAGCTATAGGACAGGACAAGAGACCCAGTACTTC | CASSYRTGQETQYF
TRBJ1-5 | - | TRBV6-6 | TRBD1 | TGTGCCAGCAGTGGGGACAGGATCCTTAGCAATCAGCCCCAGCATTTT | CASSGDRILSNQPQHF
TRBJ1-6 | once | TRBV4-3 | - | TGCGCCAGCAGCCAGAGGCACGGAGATAATTCACCCCTCCACTTT | CASSQRHGDNSPLHF
TRBJ2-5 | - | TRBV5-6 | TRBD1 | TGTGCCAGCAGCACAGGGGGGAAAGAGACCCAGTACTTC | CASSTGGKETQYF
TRBJ2-4 | - | TRBV5-1 | TRBD2 | TGCGCCAGCAGCTTGGTCCTAGCGGGAACCAGAGGGAACATTCAGTACTTC | CASSLVLAGTRGNIQYF
TRBJ1-6 | - | TRBV5-8 | - | TGTGCCAGCAGCTCACCTTTAGCACCCCTCCACTTT | CASSSPLAPLHF
TRBJ1-1 | - | TRBV6-5 | - | TGTGCCAGCAGTCCACTAGGGGGGAGGACTGAAGCTTTCTTT | CASSPLGGRTEAFF
TRBJ1-2 | - | TRBV6-2/TRBV6-3 | - | TGTGCCAGCAGTTACTCCAATAACTATGGCTACACCTTC | CASSYSNNYGYTF
TRBJ2-7 | - | TRBV27 | - | TGTGCCAGCAGCCTCCGGGAACCCCTGGACGGGCACGAGCAGTACTTC | CASSLREPLDGHEQYF
TRBJ1-1 | few | TRBV7-2 | - | TGTGCCAGCAGCTTAGGGGACGGACAACAGGGAATTCCTTTCTTT | CASSLGDGQQGIPFF
TRBJ1-1 | - | TRBV6-1 | - | TGTGCCAGCAGTGAAAGTCAGGGGAACCAAGCTTTCTTT | CASSESQGNQAFF
TRBJ2-7 | - | TRBV6-6 | TRBD1 | TGTGCCAGCAGCTCACCGGGACAGGGAAACTACGAGCAGTACTTC | CASSSPGQGNYEQYF
TRBJ2-1 | - | TRBV4-2 | TRBD1 | TGTGCCAGCAGCCAAGTAGGGGGCGAGCAGTTCTTC | CASSQVGGEQFF
TRBJ2-7 | - | TRBV7-2 | TRBD2 | TGTGCCAGCAGGCCCGGACTAGCGGGCTACGAGCAGTACTTC | CASRPGLAGYEQYF
TRBJ1-1 | - | TRBV30 | - | TGTGCCTGGAGAAGGTACAGCCTGAACACTGAAGCTTTCTTT | CAWRRYSLNTEAFF
TRBJ1-2 | few | TRBV28 | - | TGTGCCAGCAGATCTACCAGAGGGGAGGGCTACACCTTC | CASRSTRGEGYTF
TRBJ2-2 | - | TRBV27 | - | TGTGCCAGCAGTTTATACCCTCCTCGCACCGGGGAGCTGTTTTTT | CASSLYPPRTGELFF
TRBJ1-5 | once | TRBV10-3 | - | TGTGCCATCACTCAAAATAGCAATCAGCCCCAGCATTTT | CAITQNSNQPQHF
TRBJ1-1 | - | TRBV28 | TRBD1 | TGTGCCAGCAGTTTAGAATCCGGGACAGGAAAAGCTTTCTTT | CASSLESGTGKAFF
TRBJ1-1 | - | TRBV12-3/TRBV12-4 | - | TGTGCCAGCACCTTGGATACTGAAGCTTTCTTT | CASTLDTEAFF
TRBJ1-2 | - | TRBV18 | - | TGTGCCAGCTCACCACCGGGGGGTCACTATGGCTACACCTTC | CASSPPGGHYGYTF
TRBJ1-1 | - | TRBV19 | - | TGTGCCAGTAGTGTCAGGGTGGCCACTGAAGCTTTCTTT | CASSVRVATEAFF
TRBJ1-6 | once | TRBV5-4 | - | TGTGCCAGCAGACTCCCATCGGGGGATTCACCCCTCCACTTT | CASRLPSGDSPLHF
TRBJ2-5 | - | TRBV5-4 | - | TGTGCCAGCAGCTTGGGAAGGGCGGAGACCCAGTACTTC | CASSLGRAETQYF
TRBJ2-5 | - | TRBV7-7 | TRBD1 | TGTGCTAGCAGCCCGACAGGGTTCCAAGAGACCCAGTACTTC | CASSPTGFQETQYF
TRBJ1-1 | - | TRBV28 | - | TGTGCCAGCAGTTCCCCCCGAGGGCAGACGAACACTGAAGCTTTCTTT | CASSSPRGQTNTEAFF
TRBJ1-1 | - | TRBV2 | - | TGTGCCGGACAGAGGCAACGGAACACTGAAGCTTTCTTT | CAGQRQRNTEAFF
TRBJ2-2 | - | TRBV19 | TRBD1 | TGTGCCAGTAGTACGGGACAGGGAGGTACCGGGGAGCTGTTTTTT | CASSTGQGGTGELFF
TRBJ1-4 | - | TRBV20-1 | - | TGCAGTGCTAGTGTCCGACCAGAAAAACTGTTTTTT | CSASVRPEKLFF
TRBJ1-1 | - | TRBV7-2 | - | TGTGCCAGCAGCTTAGATCCGGCCCGGACTGAAGCTTTCTTT | CASSLDPARTEAFF
TRBJ1-2 | - | TRBV3-1/TRBV3-2 | TRBD1 | TGTGCCAGCAGCCAGTACAGGGGGAACTATGGCTACACCTTC | CASSQYRGNYGYTF
TRBJ1-4 | - | TRBV25-1 | - | TGTGCCAGCAGTGGGGGCGCGAATGAAAAACTGTTTTTT | CASSGGANEKLFF
TRBJ2-3 | - | TRBV7-2 | TRBD2 | TGTGCCAGCAGCTTAGCTTTAGCGGGGGGGGTAGATACGCAGTATTTT | CASSLALAGGVDTQYF